Listed below are T cell receptor beta chains from one sample, sequenced in a study of CD4 T cells in relation to SARS-CoV-2 and coronaviruses. No antigens are known for them. This table comes from immunoSEQ multiplex PCR, and its TCRdb copy is limited to in-frame clones, with some not included. The sample lists about 20,000 clones, more than 60% occurring once. The sample taken for sequencing was CD4+ T cells from PBMCs, cultured in vitro. These receptors came from a human donor in good health. Both conserved end residues are part of each CDR3. A D gene is named only where the DNA matches it firmly. Clone sizes are given selectively: once, few, many, or a class where the clone is expanded.

cdr3_nt: TGTGCCAGCGGCGAGCCAAATCGCACAGATACGCAGTATTTT
cdr3_aa: CASGEPNRTDTQYF
d_call: -
v_call: TRBV6-5
j_call: TRBJ2-3
clone_size: -

cdr3_nt: TGTGCCAGCAGCTGGGGAGTCACCTACAATGAGCAGTTCTTC
cdr3_aa: CASSWGVTYNEQFF
d_call: -
v_call: TRBV7-9
j_call: TRBJ2-1
clone_size: few

cdr3_nt: TGTGCCAGCAGCCGGGACTTCAGTTCCTACAATGAGCAGTTCTTC
cdr3_aa: CASSRDFSSYNEQFF
d_call: -
v_call: TRBV2
j_call: TRBJ2-1
clone_size: -

cdr3_nt: TGCAGCGTTGAAGTGAGGAGGAACGGCGAGCAGTACTTC
cdr3_aa: CSVEVRRNGEQYF
d_call: -
v_call: TRBV29-1
j_call: TRBJ2-7
clone_size: -

cdr3_nt: TGTGCCACCCGAGGAGGGAGGGACACCGGGGAGCTGTTTTTT
cdr3_aa: CATRGGRDTGELFF
d_call: TRBD2
v_call: TRBV24-1
j_call: TRBJ2-2
clone_size: few

cdr3_nt: TGTGCCAGTAGTATATTATGGGCACAGGGACTCGGAGACACTGAAGCTTTCTTT
cdr3_aa: CASSILWAQGLGDTEAFF
d_call: -
v_call: TRBV19
j_call: TRBJ1-1
clone_size: -

cdr3_nt: TGTGCCAGCAGCCAAGTCTTTGAGACCCAGTACTTC
cdr3_aa: CASSQVFETQYF
d_call: -
v_call: TRBV3-1/TRBV3-2
j_call: TRBJ2-5
clone_size: -

cdr3_nt: TGTGCCAGCAGCAAAGCGCCACTCCTCCGGGACAGGGGAGATCGCCCCTACACAGATACGCAGTATTTT
cdr3_aa: CASSKAPLLRDRGDRPYTDTQYF
d_call: -
v_call: TRBV21-1
j_call: TRBJ2-3
clone_size: -

cdr3_nt: TGTGCCAGCACAGGGGGCTACGAGCAGTACTTC
cdr3_aa: CASTGGYEQYF
d_call: TRBD1
v_call: TRBV2
j_call: TRBJ2-7
clone_size: -

cdr3_nt: TGCGCCAGCAGCTTGGACAGGCCGAACACCGGGGAGCTGTTTTTT
cdr3_aa: CASSLDRPNTGELFF
d_call: -
v_call: TRBV5-1
j_call: TRBJ2-2
clone_size: -

cdr3_nt: TGTGCCGCCACGGGGGGGGCCCTAAGAGGACAGCCCCAGCATTTT
cdr3_aa: CAATGGALRGQPQHF
d_call: -
v_call: TRBV6-5
j_call: TRBJ1-5
clone_size: -

cdr3_nt: TGTGCCAGCAGTGCCCGGGACTACCCCTACGAGCAGTACTTC
cdr3_aa: CASSARDYPYEQYF
d_call: TRBD2
v_call: TRBV25-1
j_call: TRBJ2-7
clone_size: -

cdr3_nt: TGTGCCAGTAGTAATATTTGGACAGGGGCTTTTGGGACTGAAGCTTTCTTT
cdr3_aa: CASSNIWTGAFGTEAFF
d_call: TRBD1
v_call: TRBV19
j_call: TRBJ1-1
clone_size: -

cdr3_nt: TGCGCCAGGGGAGACAGGGTTTCTGCTCTTGAGCAGTTCTTC
cdr3_aa: CARGDRVSALEQFF
d_call: TRBD1
v_call: TRBV10-1
j_call: TRBJ2-1
clone_size: -

cdr3_nt: TGTGCCAGCAGCGACACTCGGAGGGACGGTCGGGGGTTCTTC
cdr3_aa: CASSDTRRDGRGFF
d_call: -
v_call: TRBV4-2
j_call: TRBJ2-1
clone_size: few

cdr3_nt: TGTGCCAGCAGTGAAGCTCGTGGAAACACCATATATTTT
cdr3_aa: CASSEARGNTIYF
d_call: -
v_call: TRBV2
j_call: TRBJ1-3
clone_size: -

cdr3_nt: TGTGCCAGCACCCCCAGGGGTAGCTTTATGAACACTGAAGCTTTCTTT
cdr3_aa: CASTPRGSFMNTEAFF
d_call: -
v_call: TRBV27
j_call: TRBJ1-1
clone_size: few

cdr3_nt: TGCGCCAGCAGCCAAGAGTTGGGGAGTGGGGTCTACGAGCAGTACTTC
cdr3_aa: CASSQELGSGVYEQYF
d_call: -
v_call: TRBV4-1
j_call: TRBJ2-7
clone_size: -

cdr3_nt: TGTGCCAGCAGTGACGGGACTAGCGGCACAGATACGCAGTATTTT
cdr3_aa: CASSDGTSGTDTQYF
d_call: TRBD2
v_call: TRBV6-4
j_call: TRBJ2-3
clone_size: -

cdr3_nt: TGTGCCAGCAGTTTGCAGGCACATCAGCCCCAGCATTTT
cdr3_aa: CASSLQAHQPQHF
d_call: -
v_call: TRBV28
j_call: TRBJ1-5
clone_size: -

cdr3_nt: TGTGCCAGCAGTCCGATCAGCGGGAGGACCTACGAGCAGTACTTC
cdr3_aa: CASSPISGRTYEQYF
d_call: TRBD2
v_call: TRBV27
j_call: TRBJ2-7
clone_size: -

cdr3_nt: TGTGCCAGCAGCTTAGGTACCGGGACCCTCAATTCACCCCTCCACTTT
cdr3_aa: CASSLGTGTLNSPLHF
d_call: -
v_call: TRBV7-9
j_call: TRBJ1-6
clone_size: -

cdr3_nt: TGTGCCAGCAGCCATCTACAGAACAATGAGCAGTTCTTC
cdr3_aa: CASSHLQNNEQFF
d_call: -
v_call: TRBV3-1/TRBV3-2
j_call: TRBJ2-1
clone_size: -

cdr3_nt: TGCGCCAGCAGCCAAGACCCCCCCTTTTTTGGCGGGAGGGTCTACGAGCAGTACTTC
cdr3_aa: CASSQDPPFFGGRVYEQYF
d_call: TRBD2
v_call: TRBV4-1
j_call: TRBJ2-7
clone_size: few

cdr3_nt: TGCGCCAGCAGCTCGGGGGACAGGTCGAACACCGGGGAGCTGTTTTTT
cdr3_aa: CASSSGDRSNTGELFF
d_call: TRBD1
v_call: TRBV5-1
j_call: TRBJ2-2
clone_size: -

cdr3_nt: TGTGCCAGCAGTGATTGGACAGGGAACACTGAAGCTTTCTTT
cdr3_aa: CASSDWTGNTEAFF
d_call: TRBD1
v_call: TRBV6-1
j_call: TRBJ1-1
clone_size: -

cdr3_nt: TGTGCCAGCAGCTTATGGCAGGACCGGTCCTACGAGCAGTACTTC
cdr3_aa: CASSLWQDRSYEQYF
d_call: -
v_call: TRBV11-2
j_call: TRBJ2-7
clone_size: -

cdr3_nt: TGTGCCAGCAACCGACAGGGGGATAATGAAAAACTGTTTTTT
cdr3_aa: CASNRQGDNEKLFF
d_call: TRBD1
v_call: TRBV6-6
j_call: TRBJ1-4
clone_size: medium-sized

cdr3_nt: TGTGCCAGCAGCCCTGGACTAGCGACCAATGAGCAGTTCTTC
cdr3_aa: CASSPGLATNEQFF
d_call: TRBD2
v_call: TRBV5-5
j_call: TRBJ2-1
clone_size: -

cdr3_nt: TGTGCCAGCAGATACGCATGGACTGAAGCTTTCTTT
cdr3_aa: CASRYAWTEAFF
d_call: -
v_call: TRBV7-9
j_call: TRBJ1-1
clone_size: -

cdr3_nt: TGCGCCAGCAGCTTGTTAACTGGGAACCTCCAAGAGACCCAGTACTTC
cdr3_aa: CASSLLTGNLQETQYF
d_call: -
v_call: TRBV5-1
j_call: TRBJ2-5
clone_size: -

cdr3_nt: TGTGCCAGCACAGGGCTTGGTGGCTACACCTTC
cdr3_aa: CASTGLGGYTF
d_call: -
v_call: TRBV6-1
j_call: TRBJ1-2
clone_size: -

cdr3_nt: TGTGCCAGCAGCTTGGTCCTCGGAGACCGGAACATTCAGTACTTC
cdr3_aa: CASSLVLGDRNIQYF
d_call: -
v_call: TRBV5-5
j_call: TRBJ2-4
clone_size: -

cdr3_nt: TGTGCCAGTAGGACAACTAGCGGGAATACAGATACGCAGTATTTT
cdr3_aa: CASRTTSGNTDTQYF
d_call: TRBD2
v_call: TRBV19
j_call: TRBJ2-3
clone_size: -

cdr3_nt: TGTGCCAGCAGGACACAGGGGAGAGATACGCAGTATTTT
cdr3_aa: CASRTQGRDTQYF
d_call: TRBD1
v_call: TRBV12-3/TRBV12-4
j_call: TRBJ2-3
clone_size: -

cdr3_nt: TGTGCCAGCAGTCCAGCGGACGGTCCCTATAATTCACCCCTCCACTTT
cdr3_aa: CASSPADGPYNSPLHF
d_call: -
v_call: TRBV28
j_call: TRBJ1-6
clone_size: few

cdr3_nt: TGCGCCAGCAGCCAACAGGGGGTGACGGGTACTGAAGCTTTCTTT
cdr3_aa: CASSQQGVTGTEAFF
d_call: TRBD1
v_call: TRBV5-1
j_call: TRBJ1-1
clone_size: -

cdr3_nt: TGCGCCAGCAGTGGGGACATCTCAGGTGAAGCTTTCTTT
cdr3_aa: CASSGDISGEAFF
d_call: -
v_call: TRBV10-1
j_call: TRBJ1-1
clone_size: -

cdr3_nt: TGTGCCAGCAGCCAAGACCCAGGGGGTCTCAATCAGCCCCAGCATTTT
cdr3_aa: CASSQDPGGLNQPQHF
d_call: TRBD1
v_call: TRBV3-1/TRBV3-2
j_call: TRBJ1-5
clone_size: -

cdr3_nt: TGTGCCAGCTCACCAACGGGGGATCCCTCCTACGAGCAGTACTTC
cdr3_aa: CASSPTGDPSYEQYF
d_call: -
v_call: TRBV18
j_call: TRBJ2-7
clone_size: few

cdr3_nt: TGTGCCAGCAGTGAAACAATCGTAAACTATGGCTACACCTTC
cdr3_aa: CASSETIVNYGYTF
d_call: -
v_call: TRBV2
j_call: TRBJ1-2
clone_size: few

cdr3_nt: TGTGCCACCAGTGGGGGGACAGGGACCTATGGCAATCAGCCCCAGCATTTT
cdr3_aa: CATSGGTGTYGNQPQHF
d_call: TRBD1
v_call: TRBV24-1
j_call: TRBJ1-5
clone_size: large

cdr3_nt: TGTGCCACCAGTGATCAGAGACCGGGACAGGGTTCGGATACGCAGTATTTT
cdr3_aa: CATSDQRPGQGSDTQYF
d_call: TRBD1
v_call: TRBV24-1
j_call: TRBJ2-3
clone_size: -

cdr3_nt: TGTGCCAGCAGCCTCAGGGTCGGAGAGACCCAGTACTTC
cdr3_aa: CASSLRVGETQYF
d_call: -
v_call: TRBV14
j_call: TRBJ2-5
clone_size: -

cdr3_nt: TGTGCCAGCAGTCTCCGGACAGATACGCAGTATTTT
cdr3_aa: CASSLRTDTQYF
d_call: -
v_call: TRBV12-3/TRBV12-4
j_call: TRBJ2-3
clone_size: -

cdr3_nt: TGTGCTAGTGGTTTGGTAGTAAGCGGGGGCACAGATACGCAGTATTTT
cdr3_aa: CASGLVVSGGTDTQYF
d_call: TRBD2
v_call: TRBV12-5
j_call: TRBJ2-3
clone_size: -

cdr3_nt: TGTGCCAGTAGTATACGGACAGGGTCTATAGACACTGAAGCTTTCTTT
cdr3_aa: CASSIRTGSIDTEAFF
d_call: TRBD1
v_call: TRBV19
j_call: TRBJ1-1
clone_size: -

cdr3_nt: TGTGCCAGCAGCCAAGATTTGGGACTAGCGGGCAATGAGCAGTTCTTC
cdr3_aa: CASSQDLGLAGNEQFF
d_call: TRBD2
v_call: TRBV3-1/TRBV3-2
j_call: TRBJ2-1
clone_size: -

cdr3_nt: TGTGCCAGCAGCGTAGGGGCTAGCCTCCAAGAGACCCAGTACTTC
cdr3_aa: CASSVGASLQETQYF
d_call: -
v_call: TRBV9
j_call: TRBJ2-5
clone_size: -

cdr3_nt: TGCGCCAGCATATACACGAACACCGGGGAGCTGTTTTTT
cdr3_aa: CASIYTNTGELFF
d_call: -
v_call: TRBV10-2
j_call: TRBJ2-2
clone_size: -

cdr3_nt: TGTGCCAGCAGCTCTGGGGAGGGAGGGGAGCAGTACTTC
cdr3_aa: CASSSGEGGEQYF
d_call: TRBD2
v_call: TRBV5-4
j_call: TRBJ2-7
clone_size: -

cdr3_nt: TGTGCCAGTAGTGCCGCTCAGTGGACTAATGAAAAACTGTTTTTT
cdr3_aa: CASSAAQWTNEKLFF
d_call: -
v_call: TRBV19
j_call: TRBJ1-4
clone_size: -

cdr3_nt: TGTGCCAGTAGTATAGACCCCAGGAGGACCCTTCCTCTAGAGACCCAGTACTTC
cdr3_aa: CASSIDPRRTLPLETQYF
d_call: -
v_call: TRBV19
j_call: TRBJ2-5
clone_size: -

cdr3_nt: TGTGCCACCAGTGATCCAGGCGCAGAGACCCAGTACTTC
cdr3_aa: CATSDPGAETQYF
d_call: -
v_call: TRBV24-1
j_call: TRBJ2-5
clone_size: once

cdr3_nt: TGTGCCAGCAGCCAAGATAATGTGGGAGGGCCTTACCCTGAGCAGTTCTTC
cdr3_aa: CASSQDNVGGPYPEQFF
d_call: TRBD2
v_call: TRBV14
j_call: TRBJ2-1
clone_size: -

cdr3_nt: TGTGCCGCCCTGGGGGGAGTCTACAATGAGCAGTTCTTC
cdr3_aa: CAALGGVYNEQFF
d_call: -
v_call: TRBV28
j_call: TRBJ2-1
clone_size: -

cdr3_nt: TGTGCCAGTAGATTCAGCTCTGGAAACACCATATATTTT
cdr3_aa: CASRFSSGNTIYF
d_call: -
v_call: TRBV19
j_call: TRBJ1-3
clone_size: few

cdr3_nt: TGTGCCAGCAGTTCTGGGCCGACGGGAGAGACCCAGTACTTC
cdr3_aa: CASSSGPTGETQYF
d_call: -
v_call: TRBV28
j_call: TRBJ2-5
clone_size: -

cdr3_nt: TGTGCCTGGAGCTCGGGAGACCCCTACAATGAGCAGTTCTTC
cdr3_aa: CAWSSGDPYNEQFF
d_call: -
v_call: TRBV30
j_call: TRBJ2-1
clone_size: -